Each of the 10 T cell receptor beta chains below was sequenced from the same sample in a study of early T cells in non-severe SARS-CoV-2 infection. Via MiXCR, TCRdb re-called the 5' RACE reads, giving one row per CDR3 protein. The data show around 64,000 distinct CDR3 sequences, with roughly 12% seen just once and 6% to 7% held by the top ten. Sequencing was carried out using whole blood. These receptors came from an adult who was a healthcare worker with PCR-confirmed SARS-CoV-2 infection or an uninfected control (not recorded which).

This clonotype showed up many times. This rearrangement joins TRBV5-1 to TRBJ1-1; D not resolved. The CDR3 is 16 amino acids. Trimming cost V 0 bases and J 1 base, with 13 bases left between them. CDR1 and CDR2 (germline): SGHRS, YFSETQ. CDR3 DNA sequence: TGCGCCAGCAGCTTGGAGTCGGTCAGAGAGAACACTGAAGCTTTCTTT. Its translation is CASSLESVRENTEAFF.

CDR3 sequence reads: CASSQDRLAVNTGELFF. CDR3 DNA: TGTGCCAGCAGCCAAGATCGCCTAGCGGTGAACACCGGGGAGCTGTTTTTT. The rearrangement uses TRBV4-2 and TRBJ2-2; 7 nucleotides line up with TRBD2. Germline-derived CDR1 and CDR2 are LGHNA and YNFKEQ. The V gene end was trimmed by 0 bases and the J gene end by 1 base; junction bases not matched to a gene: 5. CDR3 length equals 17 residues.

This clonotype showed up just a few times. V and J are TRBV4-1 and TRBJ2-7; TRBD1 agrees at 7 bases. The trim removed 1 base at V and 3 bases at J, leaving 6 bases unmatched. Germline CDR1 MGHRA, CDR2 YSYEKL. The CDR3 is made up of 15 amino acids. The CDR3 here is CASSQAGTASYEQYF. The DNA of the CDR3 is TGCGCCAGCAGCCAAGCTGGGACAGCGAGCTACGAGCAGTACTTC.

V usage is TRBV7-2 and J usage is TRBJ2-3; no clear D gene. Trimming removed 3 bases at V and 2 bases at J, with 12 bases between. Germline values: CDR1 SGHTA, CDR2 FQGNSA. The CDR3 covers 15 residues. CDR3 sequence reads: CASSFVRIYTDTQYF. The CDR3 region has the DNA TGTGCCAGCAGCTTTGTAAGGATTTACACAGATACGCAGTATTTT. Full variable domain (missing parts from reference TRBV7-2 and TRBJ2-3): GAGVSQSPSNKVTEKGKDVELRCDPISGHTALYWYRQSLGQGLEFLIYFQGNSAPDKSGLPSDRFSAERTGGSVSTLTIQRTQQEDSAVYLCASSFVRIYTDTQYFGPGTRLTVL.

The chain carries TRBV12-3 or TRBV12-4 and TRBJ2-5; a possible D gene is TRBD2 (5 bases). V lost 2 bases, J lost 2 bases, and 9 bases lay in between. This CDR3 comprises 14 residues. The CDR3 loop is CASSLRSGQETQYF. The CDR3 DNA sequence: TGTGCCAGCAGTTTACGCAGCGGTCAAGAGACCCAGTACTTC.

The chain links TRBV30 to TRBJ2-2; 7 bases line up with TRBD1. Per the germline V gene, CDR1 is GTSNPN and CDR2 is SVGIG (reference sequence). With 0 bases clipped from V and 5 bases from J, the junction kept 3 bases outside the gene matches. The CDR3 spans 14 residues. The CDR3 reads CAWSVPGGTGELFF. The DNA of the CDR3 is TGTGCCTGGAGTGTCCCAGGGGGAACCGGGGAGCTGTTTTTT.

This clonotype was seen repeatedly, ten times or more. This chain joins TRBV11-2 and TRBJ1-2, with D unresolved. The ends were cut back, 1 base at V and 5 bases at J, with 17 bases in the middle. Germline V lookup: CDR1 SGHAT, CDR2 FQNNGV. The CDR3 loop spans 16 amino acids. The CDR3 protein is CASSLVGGRMGYGYTF. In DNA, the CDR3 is TGTGCCAGCAGCTTAGTTGGCGGCAGGATGGGATATGGCTACACCTTC.

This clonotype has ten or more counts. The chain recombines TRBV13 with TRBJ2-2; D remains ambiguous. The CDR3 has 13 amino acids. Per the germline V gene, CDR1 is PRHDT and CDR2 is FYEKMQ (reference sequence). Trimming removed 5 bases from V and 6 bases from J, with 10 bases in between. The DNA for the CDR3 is TGTGCCAGCAGCCTCATAAGGTCCGGGGAGCTGTTTTTT. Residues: CASSLIRSGELFF.

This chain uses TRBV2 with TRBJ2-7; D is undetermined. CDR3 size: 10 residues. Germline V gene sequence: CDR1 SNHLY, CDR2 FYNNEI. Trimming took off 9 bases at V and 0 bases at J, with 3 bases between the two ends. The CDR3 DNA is TGTGCCAGTCGCTCCTACGAGCAGTACTTC. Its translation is CASRSYEQYF.

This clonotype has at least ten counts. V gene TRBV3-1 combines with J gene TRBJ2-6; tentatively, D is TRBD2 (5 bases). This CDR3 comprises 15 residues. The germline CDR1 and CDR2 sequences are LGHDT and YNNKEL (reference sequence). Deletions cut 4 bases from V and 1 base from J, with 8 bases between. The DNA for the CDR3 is TGTGCCAGCAGCCCGAGGGCTTCTGGGGCCAACGTCCTGACTTTC. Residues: CASSPRASGANVLTF.